The 3 T cell receptor beta chains below come from one sample, sequenced in a study of blood T cells in healthy people across ages. A second PCR, run for about 7 to 11 cycles, used a sample-barcoded 5' primer plus a J-beta primer mix. TCRdb recomputed calls from the 5' RACE reads with MiXCR, one row per CDR3 protein. Found here are about 1 million distinct CDR3 sequences, around 45% of them singletons; the top ten hold 18%. Specimen: blood. These receptors all stem from a woman in her fifties or sixties in good health.

This clonotype was detected only a few times. The chain is built from TRBV30 and TRBJ2-1; D not resolved. Trimming removed 0 bases from V and 11 bases from J, with 8 bases in between. The germline V gene has CDR1 GTSNPN and CDR2 SVGIG (reference sequence). The CDR3 has 11 residues. DNA for the CDR3: TGTGCCTGGAGTGTGGTTCGGCAGCAGTTCTTC. Translating gives CAWSVVRQQFF.

This clonotype was counted between two and nine times. V usage is TRBV20-1 and J usage is TRBJ1-1; possibly TRBD1 for D (5 bases). Trimming left V 2 bases short and J 5 bases short, with 18 bases between. Germline CDR1 and CDR2: DFQATT and SNEGSKA (reference sequence). CDR3 length equals 15 residues. The CDR3 nucleotides read TGCAGTGCTAGAAAAGGGGCGGTCCGGGGTACTGAAGCTTTCTTT. Its translation is CSARKGAVRGTEAFF.

This clonotype has a handful of counts. The chain recombines TRBV28 with TRBJ2-7; no reliable D call. The length of the CDR3 is 8 residues. Germline lookup yields CDR1 MDHEN and CDR2 SYDVKM. V lost 10 bases and J 6 bases, leaving 4 bases between the germline ends. Written as DNA, the CDR3 is TGTGCCATCGGCGAGCAGTACTTC. It encodes CAIGEQYF.